These 4 T cell receptor beta chains were sequenced from one sample in a study of read filtering for tumor transcriptome and immune sequencing. This library used around 0.4 ug RNA and molecular barcoded adaptors spanning alpha/delta and beta/gamma chains. TCRdb recomputed calls from the reads with MiXCR, one row per CDR3 protein. The sample comprises some 41,000 distinct CDR3 sequences, roughly 12% of which are singletons, and 30% to 45% rests with the top ten. The sample consisted of a population of CD138-negative cells sorted from bone marrow. These receptors were collected from a donor at least 40 years old with multiple myeloma.

This clonotype was detected ten times or more. The chain is built from TRBV3-1 and TRBJ2-1, with a weak D call TRBD1 (6 bases). CDR3 length: 14 amino acids. CDR1 and CDR2 (germline): LGHDT, YNNKEL (reference sequence). With 11 bases removed from V and 0 bases from J, the gap between germline ends came to 14 bases. CDR3 region: CASKGGSSYNEQFF. The CDR3 DNA sequence: TGTGCCTCCAAAGGGGGTAGCTCCTACAATGAGCAGTTCTTC.

This clonotype was seen more than once but under ten times. The chain employs TRBV20-1 and TRBJ2-5, with D unresolved. CDR3 length: 13 residues. Germline V gene data show CDR1 as DFQATT and CDR2 as SNEGSKA (reference sequence). V lost 6 bases and J 5 bases, leaving 16 bases between the germline ends. In nucleotides, the CDR3 is TGCAGTGCCCTTTTGTCACTCGCGGAGACCCAGTACTTC. Amino acid sequence: CSALLSLAETQYF.

This clonotype was found many times. The gene calls are TRBV30 and TRBJ2-1; perhaps D is TRBD1 or TRBD2 (5 bases each). Trimming took off 3 bases at V and 4 bases at J, with 13 bases between the two ends. The CDR3 runs 14 residues. Per the germline V gene, CDR1 is GTSNPN and CDR2 is SVGIG (reference sequence). CDR3 in DNA: TGTGCCTGGAGGGGGGACGGTAAGTACAATGAGCAGTTCTTC. Amino acids: CAWRGDGKYNEQFF.

This clonotype was seen at least ten times. The genes are TRBV10-2 and TRBJ2-5; D is uncertain. The CDR3 totals 11 residues. The germline V gene has CDR1 WSHSY and CDR2 SAAADI. Trimming left V 3 bases short and J 7 bases short, with 6 bases between. The CDR3 DNA is TGCGCCAGCAGTGAACTCGGGACCCAGTACTTC. Translated: CASSELGTQYF.